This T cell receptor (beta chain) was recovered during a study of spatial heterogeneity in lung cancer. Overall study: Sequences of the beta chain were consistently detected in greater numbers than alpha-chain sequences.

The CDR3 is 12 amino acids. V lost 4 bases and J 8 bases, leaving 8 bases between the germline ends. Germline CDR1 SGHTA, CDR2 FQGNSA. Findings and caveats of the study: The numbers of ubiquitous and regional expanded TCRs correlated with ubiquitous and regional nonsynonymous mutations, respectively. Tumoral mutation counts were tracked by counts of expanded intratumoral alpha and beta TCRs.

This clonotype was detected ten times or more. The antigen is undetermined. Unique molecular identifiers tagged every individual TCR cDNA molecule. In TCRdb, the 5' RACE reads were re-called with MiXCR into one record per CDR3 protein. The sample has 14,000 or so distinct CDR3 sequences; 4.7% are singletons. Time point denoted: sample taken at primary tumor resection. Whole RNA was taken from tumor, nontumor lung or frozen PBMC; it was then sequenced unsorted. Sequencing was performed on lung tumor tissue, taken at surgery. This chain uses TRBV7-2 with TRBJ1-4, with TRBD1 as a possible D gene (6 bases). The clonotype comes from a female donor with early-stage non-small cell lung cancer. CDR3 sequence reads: CASSSQGEKLFF. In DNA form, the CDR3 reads TGTGCCAGCAGCTCGCAGGGGGAAAAACTGTTTTTT.